This T cell receptor beta chain was sequenced in a study of cytomegalovirus exposure and HLA in healthy donors. Study-level results: Most CMV-associated TCR beta chains appeared HLA-restricted in a later analysis. Analyses of presence and absence presupposed an approximately uniform sequencing depth across donors. Later analysis indicated greater clonal expansion among HLA-associated TCR beta chains than among equally common other chains.

Primers included in the PCR were 60 Vbeta and 13 Jbeta primers. Some clones are missing from TCRdb's copy, which holds only in-frame ones; the method was immunoSEQ multiplex PCR. Of about 200,000 clones listed, less than 90% were seen once; the top ten hold roughly 0.32%. This CDR3 has 18 amino acids. The trim removed 2 bases at V and 0 bases at J, leaving 13 bases unmatched. CDR1 is SEHNR, CDR2 FQNEAQ, per germline (reference sequence). On this clone itself: The antigen is unknown.

This clonotype originated in a woman in her twenties or thirties in good health and CMV-seronegative. V usage is TRBV7-9 and J usage is TRBJ2-7, with 7 bases identical to TRBD1. Sample: PBMCs. CDR3 region: CASSLFGYGQAPSYEQYF. The CDR3 bases are TGTGCCAGCAGCTTATTTGGGTATGGACAGGCTCCCTCCTACGAGCAGTACTTC.